The clone carrying this T cell receptor beta chain was found a few times. This record comes from a study of Graves' ophthalmopathy and Graves' hyperthyroidism. Amplification of TCR beta CDR3 regions used RNA transcripts. First-round RT-PCR with HTBI primers preceded a second-round multiplex PCR. From the multiplex PCR reads, TCRdb called clonotypes with MiXCR, one entry per CDR3 protein. This table has around 520,000 distinct CDR3 sequences, just under 40% appearing once. The receptor was derived from an adult man with Graves' hyperthyroidism. Material: peripheral blood or thyroid tissue (not recorded which).

In nucleotides, the CDR3 is TGTGCCAGCAGCCAAAGAACTAGCGTTGTCGGGGAGCTGTTTTTT. It codes for CASSQRTSVVGELFF. J is TRBJ2-2 and V is TRBV11-3; 7 bases are a match to TRBD2. Germline V gives CDR1 SGHNT, CDR2 YENEEA. The CDR3 loop spans 15 amino acids. The V and J ends lost 5 bases and 7 bases, in that order; junction bases with no gene match: 10.